This TCR beta chain came from a study of T cells in Graves' hyperthyroidism and ophthalmopathy. Study overall: Staff took peripheral blood when the initial diagnosis was made, before any treatment began.

The length of the CDR3 is 12 residues. V lost 3 bases and J 4 bases, leaving 10 bases between the germline ends. In germline, CDR1 is GTSNPN, CDR2 SVGIG (reference sequence). The TCR beta CDR3 regions underwent amplification using RNA transcripts as the source. A first-round RT-PCR of the TCR CDR3 used the HTBI primer set. TCRdb used MiXCR to reprocess the multiplex PCR reads, holding one entry per CDR3 protein. The sample has hundreds of thousands of distinct CDR3 sequences; about 20% are singletons. The sample holds many counts of this clonotype. Disease duration under 2 months; hyperthyroidism patients were aged 18 to 65. Patients having uncontrolled infection, another autoimmune disease, pregnancy or lactation were not included.

This rearrangement joins TRBV30 to TRBJ2-7, with a possible D match to TRBD2 (6 bases). The sequencing input was blood. The receptor comes from a woman between 18 and 30 years old with Graves' hyperthyroidism. Here the CDR3 DNA reads TGTGCCTGGAGAGAGGGGACTTACGAGCAGTACTTC. It codes for CAWREGTYEQYF.